Described below is a single T cell receptor (beta chain) sequence and its context. Sequenced by immunoSEQ multiplex PCR; TCRdb stores in-frame clones only, minus some. The table shows about 98,000 clones, with just under 95% occurring only once. The data originate from a study of OX40 agonist ivuxolimab in advanced cancers. Study-level background: The study enrolled dose-escalation patients with hepatocellular carcinoma, melanoma, renal cell or head and neck cancer.

Germline-derived CDR1 and CDR2 are ENHRY and SYGVKD. This CDR3 has 15 residues. V lost 3 bases, J lost 1 base, and 11 bases lay in between. The sequence derives from an adult with an advanced solid tumor such as melanoma, head and neck, liver or kidney cancer. The starting material was CD4+ or CD8+ T cells sorted from blood, obtained in a trial of the OX40 agonist ivuxolimab. The chain links TRBV10-3 to TRBJ2-3, with D unresolved. In nucleotides, the CDR3 is TGTGCCATCAGTGATCTAGGACGGGGCACAGATACGCAGTATTTT. Protein product: CAISDLGRGTDTQYF.